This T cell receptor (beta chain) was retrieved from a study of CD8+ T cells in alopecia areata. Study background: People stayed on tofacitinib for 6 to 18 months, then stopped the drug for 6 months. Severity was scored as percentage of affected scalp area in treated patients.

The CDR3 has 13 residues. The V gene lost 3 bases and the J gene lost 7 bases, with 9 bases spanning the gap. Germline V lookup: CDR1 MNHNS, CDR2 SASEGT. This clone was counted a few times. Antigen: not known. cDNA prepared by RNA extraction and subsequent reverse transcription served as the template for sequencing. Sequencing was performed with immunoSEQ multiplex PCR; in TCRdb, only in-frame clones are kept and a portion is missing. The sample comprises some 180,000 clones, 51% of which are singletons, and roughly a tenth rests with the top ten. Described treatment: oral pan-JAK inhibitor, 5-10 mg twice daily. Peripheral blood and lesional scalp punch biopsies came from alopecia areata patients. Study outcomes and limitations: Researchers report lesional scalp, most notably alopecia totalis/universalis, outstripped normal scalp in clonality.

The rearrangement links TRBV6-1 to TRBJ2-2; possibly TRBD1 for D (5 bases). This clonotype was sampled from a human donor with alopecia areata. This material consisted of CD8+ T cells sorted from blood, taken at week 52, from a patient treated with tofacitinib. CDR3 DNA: TGTGCCAGCAGTGATCCAGGGTTCGGGGAGCTGTTTTTT. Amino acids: CASSDPGFGELFF.